This T cell receptor beta chain derives from a study of OX40 agonist ivuxolimab in advanced cancers. The overall study: It was permissible to have had prior anti-PD-1, anti-PD-L1 or anti-CTLA-4 therapy, and approximately 41% had some. Study-level results: Expanded clones were, on average, more numerous in CD8+ T cells than in CD4+.

Patients were ineligible given autoimmune disease history or systemic immunosuppression. On this clone itself: Its specificity is unknown.

The table came from immunoSEQ multiplex PCR; TCRdb's copy has only in-frame clones and leaves some out. This sample has 100,000 to 140,000 clones; approximately 90% occur once, and the top ten carry roughly 1.1%. The receptor comes from an adult with an advanced solid tumor such as melanoma, head and neck, liver or kidney cancer. The starting material was CD4+ or CD8+ T cells sorted from blood, obtained in a trial of the OX40 agonist ivuxolimab.

The CDR3 nucleotides are TGTGCCAGCAGCTACGTATCGACAGGGCTTAATGAAAAACTGTTTTTT. As protein: CASSYVSTGLNEKLFF. The V call is TRBV5-6, the J call TRBJ1-4, with 7 bases lining up with TRBD1. This CDR3 spans 16 amino acids. Per germline, CDR1 SGHDT and CDR2 YYEEEE. The trim removed 3 bases at V and 4 bases at J, leaving 9 bases unmatched.